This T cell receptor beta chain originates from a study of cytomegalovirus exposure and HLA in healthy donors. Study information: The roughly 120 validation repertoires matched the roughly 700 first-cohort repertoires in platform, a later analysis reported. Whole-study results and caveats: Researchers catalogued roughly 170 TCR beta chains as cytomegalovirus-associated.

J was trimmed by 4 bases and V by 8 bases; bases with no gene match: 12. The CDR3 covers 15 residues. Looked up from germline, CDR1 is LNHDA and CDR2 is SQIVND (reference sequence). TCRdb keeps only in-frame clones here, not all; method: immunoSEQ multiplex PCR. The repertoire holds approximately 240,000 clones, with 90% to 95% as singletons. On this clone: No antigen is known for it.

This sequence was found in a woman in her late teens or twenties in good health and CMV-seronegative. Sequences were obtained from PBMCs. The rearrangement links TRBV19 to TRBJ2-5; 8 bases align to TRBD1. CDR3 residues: CASGSGQGLGETQYF. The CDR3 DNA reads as TGTGCCAGTGGGAGCGGACAGGGTCTAGGAGAGACCCAGTACTTC.